The sequence of this TCR beta chain was determined in a study of T cell repertoires in aging, cancer and after chemotherapy. Study-level information: The full dataset contained 8.5 million to 10 million TCR reads.

Multiplex touch-down PCR with TRB-A/B primers amplified rearranged V-D-J TRB sequences. TCRdb called the multiplex PCR reads again in MiXCR, with one record for every CDR3 protein. This sample has 2,500 to 3,500 distinct CDR3 sequences, with around 28% found just once. Amplification of TCR beta used genomic DNA extracted from peripheral blood. Findings of the study overall: The repertoire data cannot show anything about immunological memory following chemotherapy. Age-matched healthy donors had significantly more diverse, less clonal blood TCR repertoires than untreated cancer patients.

Trimming pared 7 bases from V and 4 bases from J, leaving 13 bases between. Germline V lookup: CDR1 MNHNS, CDR2 SASEGT. The CDR3 totals 13 residues. This clonotype is medium-sized (0.01 to 0.1%). What it recognizes is unknown. The V call is TRBV6-1, the J call TRBJ1-2, with D possibly being TRBD1 (6 bases). The sample taken for sequencing was blood. This clonotype was obtained from a human donor with a solid tumor. CDR3 bases: TGTGCCAGCATAGAGTCAGGGGCCTATGGCTACACCTTC. Amino acids: CASIESGAYGYTF.